This is a list of T cell receptor beta chains from one sample in a study of human versus mouse CDR3 diversity and MHC coevolution. Generated by immunoSEQ multiplex PCR, the TCRdb table keeps only in-frame clones and is missing some. The sample holds about 81,000 clones, around 93% seen once. What was sequenced was naive CD4+ T cells from blood. The source is a person aged 30-70 years in good health. Each CDR3 is given with its conserved first and last residue. Fields, in order: D gene, V gene, CDR3 protein. A D gene is named only where the DNA matches it firmly.

D gene: -; V gene: TRBV7-2; CDR3 protein: CASSLGLTYNEQFF
D gene: TRBD2; V gene: TRBV13; CDR3 protein: CASSQYGTSGGVYTDTQYF
D gene: TRBD1; V gene: TRBV19; CDR3 protein: CASSTGQAGSPLHF
D gene: TRBD1; V gene: TRBV11-1; CDR3 protein: CASSSRRTGLYEQYF
D gene: TRBD1; V gene: TRBV6-5; CDR3 protein: CASSYGDRDGEAFF
D gene: TRBD1; V gene: TRBV7-2; CDR3 protein: CASTGTGGASTEAFF
D gene: TRBD1; V gene: TRBV7-3; CDR3 protein: CASSSQGDTEAFF
D gene: -; V gene: TRBV7-3; CDR3 protein: CASSLGEGPYGYTF
D gene: -; V gene: TRBV5-1; CDR3 protein: CASSSQGGNGNEQFF
D gene: -; V gene: TRBV28; CDR3 protein: CASTPQGGNEKLFF
D gene: -; V gene: TRBV4-3; CDR3 protein: CASSHGTGELFF
D gene: -; V gene: TRBV27; CDR3 protein: CASSFTGSSYEQYF
D gene: TRBD1; V gene: TRBV4-1; CDR3 protein: CASSQVLGQGYEKLFF
D gene: -; V gene: TRBV11-3; CDR3 protein: CASSLGQGRGTEAFF
D gene: -; V gene: TRBV5-1; CDR3 protein: CASSYSQQGGYYGYTF
D gene: TRBD1; V gene: TRBV9; CDR3 protein: CASSRDSSTNEKLFF
D gene: -; V gene: TRBV6-6; CDR3 protein: CASSRHRGLDTGELFF
D gene: TRBD2; V gene: TRBV7-2; CDR3 protein: CASSQTSGAYEQYF
D gene: -; V gene: TRBV5-1; CDR3 protein: CASSALGETQYF
D gene: -; V gene: TRBV19; CDR3 protein: CASSIEGRRHGYTF
D gene: -; V gene: TRBV7-9; CDR3 protein: CASSSYRGGSYEQYF
D gene: -; V gene: TRBV10-3; CDR3 protein: CAISLTEGVQYF
D gene: -; V gene: TRBV30; CDR3 protein: CAWSRHGGSLKETQYF